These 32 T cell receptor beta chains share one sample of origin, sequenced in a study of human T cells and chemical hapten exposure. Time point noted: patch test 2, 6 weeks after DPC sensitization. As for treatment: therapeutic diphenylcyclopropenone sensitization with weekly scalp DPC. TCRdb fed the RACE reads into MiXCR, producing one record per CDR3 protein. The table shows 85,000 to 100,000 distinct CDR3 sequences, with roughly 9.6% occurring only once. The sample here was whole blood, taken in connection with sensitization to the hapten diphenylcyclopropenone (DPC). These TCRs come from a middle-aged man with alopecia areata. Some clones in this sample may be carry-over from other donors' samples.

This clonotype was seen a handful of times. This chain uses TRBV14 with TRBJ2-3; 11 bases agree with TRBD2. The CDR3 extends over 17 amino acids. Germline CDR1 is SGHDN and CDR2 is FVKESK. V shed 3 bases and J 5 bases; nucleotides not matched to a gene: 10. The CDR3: CASSQALAGGPKDTQYF. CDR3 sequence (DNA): TGTGCCAGCAGCCAGGCTTTAGCGGGAGGGCCGAAAGATACGCAGTATTTT.

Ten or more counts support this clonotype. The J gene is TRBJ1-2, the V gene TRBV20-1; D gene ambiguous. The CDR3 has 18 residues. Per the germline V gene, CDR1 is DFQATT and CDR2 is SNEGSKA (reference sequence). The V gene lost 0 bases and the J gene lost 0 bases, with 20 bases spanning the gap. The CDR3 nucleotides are TGCAGTGCTAGAGAATATGTATGGGTTACCTCAGCTAACTATGGCTACACCTTC. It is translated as CSAREYVWVTSANYGYTF.

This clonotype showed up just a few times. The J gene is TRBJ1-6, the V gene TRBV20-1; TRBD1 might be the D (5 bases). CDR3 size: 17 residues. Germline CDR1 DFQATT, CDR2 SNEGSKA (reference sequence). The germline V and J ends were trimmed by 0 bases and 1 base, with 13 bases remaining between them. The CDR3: CSARDLRGESYNSPLHF. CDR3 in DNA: TGCAGTGCTAGAGATTTGAGGGGCGAATCCTATAATTCACCCCTCCACTTT.

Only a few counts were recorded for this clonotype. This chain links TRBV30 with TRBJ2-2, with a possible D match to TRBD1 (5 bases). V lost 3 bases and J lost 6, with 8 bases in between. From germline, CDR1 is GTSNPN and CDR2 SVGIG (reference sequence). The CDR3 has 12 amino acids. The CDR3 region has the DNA TGTGCCTGGAGATCAGGGCCCGGGGAGCTGTTTTTT. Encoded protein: CAWRSGPGELFF.

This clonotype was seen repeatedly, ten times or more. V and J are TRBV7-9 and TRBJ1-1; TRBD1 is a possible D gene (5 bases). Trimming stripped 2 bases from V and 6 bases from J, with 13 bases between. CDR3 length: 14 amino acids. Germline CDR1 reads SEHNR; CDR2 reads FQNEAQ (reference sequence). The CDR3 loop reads CASSLRGADSEAFF. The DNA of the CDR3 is TGTGCCAGCAGCTTAAGAGGGGCTGACTCTGAAGCTTTCTTT.

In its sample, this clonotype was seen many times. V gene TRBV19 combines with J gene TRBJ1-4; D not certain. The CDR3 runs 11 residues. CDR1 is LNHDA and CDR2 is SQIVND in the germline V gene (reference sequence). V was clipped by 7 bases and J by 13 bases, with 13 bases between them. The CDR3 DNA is TGTGCCAGTACCTCTGGGAGTGTACTGTTTTTT. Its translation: CASTSGSVLFF.

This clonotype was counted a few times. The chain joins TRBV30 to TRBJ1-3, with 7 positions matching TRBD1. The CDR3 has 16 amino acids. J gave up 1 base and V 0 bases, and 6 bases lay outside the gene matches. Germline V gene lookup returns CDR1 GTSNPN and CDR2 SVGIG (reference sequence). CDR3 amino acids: CAWSVRTGRSGNTIYF. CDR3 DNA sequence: TGTGCCTGGAGTGTACGGACAGGTCGATCTGGAAACACCATATATTTT.

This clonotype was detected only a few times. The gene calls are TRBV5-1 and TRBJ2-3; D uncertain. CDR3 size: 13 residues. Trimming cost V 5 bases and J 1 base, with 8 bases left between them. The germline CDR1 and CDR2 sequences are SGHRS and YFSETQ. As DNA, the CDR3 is TGCGCCAGCAGGACACTTGGCACAGATACGCAGTATTTT. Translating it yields CASRTLGTDTQYF.

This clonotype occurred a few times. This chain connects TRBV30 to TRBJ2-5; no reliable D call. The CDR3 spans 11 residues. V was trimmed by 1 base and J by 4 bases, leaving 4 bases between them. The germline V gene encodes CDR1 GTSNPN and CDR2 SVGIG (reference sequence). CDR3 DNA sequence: TGTGCCTGGAGTGACGGAGAGACCCAGTACTTC. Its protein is CAWSDGETQYF.

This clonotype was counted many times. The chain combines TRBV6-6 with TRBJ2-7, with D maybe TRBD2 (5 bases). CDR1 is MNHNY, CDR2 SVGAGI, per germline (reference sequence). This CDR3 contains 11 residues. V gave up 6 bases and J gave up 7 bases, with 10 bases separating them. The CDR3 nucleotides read TGTGCCAGCAGCCCTTCGGGGGAGCAGTACTTC. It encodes CASSPSGEQYF.

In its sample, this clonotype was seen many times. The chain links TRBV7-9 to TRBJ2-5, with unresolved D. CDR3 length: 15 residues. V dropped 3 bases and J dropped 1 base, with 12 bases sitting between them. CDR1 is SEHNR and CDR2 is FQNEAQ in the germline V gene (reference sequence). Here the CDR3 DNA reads TGTGCCAGCAGCTTTGGACCAATGGGCCAAGAGACCCAGTACTTC. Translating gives CASSFGPMGQETQYF.

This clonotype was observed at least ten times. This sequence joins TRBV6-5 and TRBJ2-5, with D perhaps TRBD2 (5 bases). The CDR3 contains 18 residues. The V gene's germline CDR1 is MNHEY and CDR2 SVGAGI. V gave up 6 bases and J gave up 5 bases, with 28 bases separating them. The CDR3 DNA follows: TGTGCCAGCAGGAGTACTATGCGGGTCTGGGAATCATTGGAGACCCAGTACTTC. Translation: CASRSTMRVWESLETQYF.

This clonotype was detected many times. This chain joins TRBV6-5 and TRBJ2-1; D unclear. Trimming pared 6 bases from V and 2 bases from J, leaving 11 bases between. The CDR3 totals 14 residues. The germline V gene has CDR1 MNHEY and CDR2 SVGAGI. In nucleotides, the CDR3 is TGTGCCAGCAGCGGCTGGGCGACCTACAATGAGCAGTTCTTC. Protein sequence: CASSGWATYNEQFF.

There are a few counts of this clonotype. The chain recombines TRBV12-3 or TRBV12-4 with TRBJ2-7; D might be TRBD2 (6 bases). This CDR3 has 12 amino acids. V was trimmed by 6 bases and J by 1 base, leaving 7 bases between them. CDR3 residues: CASRGTSYEQYF. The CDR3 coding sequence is TGTGCCAGCAGAGGGACTTCCTACGAGCAGTACTTC.

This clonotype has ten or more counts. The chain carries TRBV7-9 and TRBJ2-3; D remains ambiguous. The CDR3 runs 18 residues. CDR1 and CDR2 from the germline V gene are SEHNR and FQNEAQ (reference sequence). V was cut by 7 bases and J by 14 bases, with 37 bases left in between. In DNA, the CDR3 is TGTGCCAGCACCCCCCAGCGTCCCTCAGCAGGCAGGCCCCTTGTGGGGTATTTT. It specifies CASTPQRPSAGRPLVGYF.

CDR3 bases: TGCAGCGCCCTGGACGGGAGCTCCTACGAGCAGTACGTC. Protein product: CSALDGSSYEQYV. V is TRBV20-1 and J is TRBJ2-7; a possible D gene is TRBD2 (6 bases). The CDR3 extends over 13 amino acids. Per germline, CDR1 DFQATT and CDR2 SNEGSKA (reference sequence).

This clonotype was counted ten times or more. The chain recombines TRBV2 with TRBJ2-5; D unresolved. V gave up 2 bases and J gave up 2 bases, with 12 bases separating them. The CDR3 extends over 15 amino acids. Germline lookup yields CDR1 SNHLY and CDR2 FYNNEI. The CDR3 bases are TGTGCCAGCAGTGAACTGACTTTAAATCAAGAGACCCAGTACTTC. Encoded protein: CASSELTLNQETQYF.

This chain's CDR3 is CASQPGGVANEQFF. As DNA, the CDR3 is TGTGCCAGCCAACCTGGCGGGGTTGCGAATGAGCAGTTCTTC. The genes are TRBV30 and TRBJ2-1, with D possibly TRBD2 on 6 matching bases. Trimming cost V 8 bases and J 7 bases, with 21 bases left between them. Germline V gene sequence: CDR1 GTSNPN, CDR2 SVGIG (reference sequence). The CDR3 is made up of 14 amino acids.

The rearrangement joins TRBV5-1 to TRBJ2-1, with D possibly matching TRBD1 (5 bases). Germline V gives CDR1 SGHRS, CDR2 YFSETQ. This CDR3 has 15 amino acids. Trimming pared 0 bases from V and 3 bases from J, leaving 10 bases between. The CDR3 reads CASSLVRDSYNEQFF. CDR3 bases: TGCGCCAGCAGCTTGGTTCGAGACAGCTACAATGAGCAGTTCTTC. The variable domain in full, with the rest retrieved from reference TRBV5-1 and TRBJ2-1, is KAGVTQTPRYLIKTRGQQVTLSCSPISGHRSVSWYQQTPGQGLQFLFEYFSETQRNKGNFPGRFSGRQFSNSRSEMNVSTLELGDSALYLCASSLVRDSYNEQFFGPGTRLTVL.

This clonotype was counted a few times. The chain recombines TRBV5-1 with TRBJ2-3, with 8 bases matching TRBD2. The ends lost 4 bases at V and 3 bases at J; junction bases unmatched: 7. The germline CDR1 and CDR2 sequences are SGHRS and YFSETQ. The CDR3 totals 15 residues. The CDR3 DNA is TGCGCCAGCAGCCGCAGAGCGGGGGTTACAGATACGCAGTATTTT. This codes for CASSRRAGVTDTQYF.

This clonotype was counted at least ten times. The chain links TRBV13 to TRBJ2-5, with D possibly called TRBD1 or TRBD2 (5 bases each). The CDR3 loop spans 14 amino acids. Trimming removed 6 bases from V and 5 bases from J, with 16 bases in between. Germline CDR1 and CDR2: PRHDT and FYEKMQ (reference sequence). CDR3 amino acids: CASSSRGPEETQYF. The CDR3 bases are TGTGCCAGCAGTAGTCGGGGCCCTGAGGAGACCCAGTACTTC.

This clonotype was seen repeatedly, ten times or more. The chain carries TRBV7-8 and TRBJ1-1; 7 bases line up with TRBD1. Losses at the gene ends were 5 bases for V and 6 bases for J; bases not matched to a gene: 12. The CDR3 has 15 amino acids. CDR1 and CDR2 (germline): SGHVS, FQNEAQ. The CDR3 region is CASSARDSYLAEAFF. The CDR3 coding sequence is TGTGCCAGCAGCGCGAGGGACAGCTACCTGGCTGAAGCTTTCTTT.

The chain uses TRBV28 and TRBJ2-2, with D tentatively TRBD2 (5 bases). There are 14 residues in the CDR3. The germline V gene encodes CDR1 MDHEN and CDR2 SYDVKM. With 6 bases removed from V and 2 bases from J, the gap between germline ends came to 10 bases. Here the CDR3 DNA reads TGTGCCAGCAGAAGTACTAGAAACACCGGGGAGCTGTTTTTT. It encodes CASRSTRNTGELFF.

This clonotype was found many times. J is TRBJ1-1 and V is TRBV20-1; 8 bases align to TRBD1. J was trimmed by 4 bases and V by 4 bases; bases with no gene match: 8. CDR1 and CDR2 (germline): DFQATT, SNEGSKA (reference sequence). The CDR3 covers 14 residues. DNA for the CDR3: TGCAGTGCTAAGTCAGGGGGCTGGGGCACTGAAGCTTTCTTT. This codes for CSAKSGGWGTEAFF.

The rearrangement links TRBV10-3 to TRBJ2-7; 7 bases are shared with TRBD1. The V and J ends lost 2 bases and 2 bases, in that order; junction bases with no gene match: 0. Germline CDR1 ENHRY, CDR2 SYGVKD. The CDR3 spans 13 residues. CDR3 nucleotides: TGTGCCATCAGTGAGCAGGGGGCCTACGAGCAGTACGTC. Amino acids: CAISEQGAYEQYV.

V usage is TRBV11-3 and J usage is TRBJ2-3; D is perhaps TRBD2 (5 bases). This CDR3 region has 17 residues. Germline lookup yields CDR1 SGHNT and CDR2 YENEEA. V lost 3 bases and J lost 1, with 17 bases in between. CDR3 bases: TGTGCCAGCAGCTTCCGGGGAGCAGGTGGGGGCACAGATACGCAGTATTTT. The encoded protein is CASSFRGAGGGTDTQYF.

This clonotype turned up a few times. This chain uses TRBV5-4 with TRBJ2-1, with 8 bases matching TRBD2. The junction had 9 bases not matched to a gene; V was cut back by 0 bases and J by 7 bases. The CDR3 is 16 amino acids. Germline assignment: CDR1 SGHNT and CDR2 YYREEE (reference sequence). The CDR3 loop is CASSLVLSGGVNEQFF. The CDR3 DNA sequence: TGTGCCAGCAGCTTGGTTCTGTCGGGAGGGGTAAATGAGCAGTTCTTC.

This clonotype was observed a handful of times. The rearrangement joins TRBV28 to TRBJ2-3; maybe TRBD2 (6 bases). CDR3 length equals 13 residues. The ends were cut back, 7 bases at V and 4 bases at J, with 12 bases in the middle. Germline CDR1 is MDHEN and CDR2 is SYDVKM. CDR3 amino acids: CASMEGRADTQYF. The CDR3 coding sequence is TGTGCCAGCATGGAGGGAAGGGCAGATACGCAGTATTTT. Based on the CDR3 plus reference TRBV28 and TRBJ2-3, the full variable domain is DVKVTQSSRYLVKRTGEKVFLECVQDMDHENMFWYRQDPGLGLRLIYFSYDVKMKEKGDIPEGYSVSREKKERFSLILESASTNQTSMYLCASMEGRADTQYFGPGTRLTVL.

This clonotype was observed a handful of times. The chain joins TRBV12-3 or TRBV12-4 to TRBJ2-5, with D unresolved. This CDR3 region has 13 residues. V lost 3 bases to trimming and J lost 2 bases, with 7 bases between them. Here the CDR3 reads CASSFERQETQYF. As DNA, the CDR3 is TGTGCCAGCAGTTTCGAAAGGCAAGAGACCCAGTACTTC.

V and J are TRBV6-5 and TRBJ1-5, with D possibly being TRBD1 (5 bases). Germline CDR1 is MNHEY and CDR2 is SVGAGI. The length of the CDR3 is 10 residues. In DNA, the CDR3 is TGTGCGGGGGGGGTTCAGCCCCAGCATTTT. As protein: CAGGVQPQHF.

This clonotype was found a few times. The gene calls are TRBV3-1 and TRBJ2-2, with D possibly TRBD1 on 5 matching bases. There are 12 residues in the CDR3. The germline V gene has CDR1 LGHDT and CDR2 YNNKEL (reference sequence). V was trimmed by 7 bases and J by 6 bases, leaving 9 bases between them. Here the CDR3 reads CASKLGAGELFF. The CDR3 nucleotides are TGTGCCAGCAAGCTAGGGGCCGGGGAGCTGTTTTTT.

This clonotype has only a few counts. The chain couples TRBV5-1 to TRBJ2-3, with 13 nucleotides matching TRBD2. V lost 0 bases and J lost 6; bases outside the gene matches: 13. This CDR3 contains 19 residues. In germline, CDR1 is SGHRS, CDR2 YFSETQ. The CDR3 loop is CASSLESPGLAGVRDTQYF. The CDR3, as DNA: TGCGCCAGCAGCTTGGAGTCCCCTGGACTAGCGGGAGTCAGGGATACGCAGTATTTT. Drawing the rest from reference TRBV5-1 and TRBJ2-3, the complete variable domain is KAGVTQTPRYLIKTRGQQVTLSCSPISGHRSVSWYQQTPGQGLQFLFEYFSETQRNKGNFPGRFSGRQFSNSRSEMNVSTLELGDSALYLCASSLESPGLAGVRDTQYFGPGTRLTVL.